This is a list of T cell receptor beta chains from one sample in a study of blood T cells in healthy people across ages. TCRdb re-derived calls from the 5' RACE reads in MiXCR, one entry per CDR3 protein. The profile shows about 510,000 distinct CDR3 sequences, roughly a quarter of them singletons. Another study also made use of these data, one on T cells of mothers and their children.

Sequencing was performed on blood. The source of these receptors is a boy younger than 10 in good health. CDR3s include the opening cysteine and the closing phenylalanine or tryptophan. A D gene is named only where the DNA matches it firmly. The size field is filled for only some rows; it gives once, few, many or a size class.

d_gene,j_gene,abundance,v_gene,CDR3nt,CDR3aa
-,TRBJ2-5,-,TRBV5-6,TGTGCCAGCAGCTTGGTCACGGGAAGGGGCGAAGAGACCCAGTACTTC,CASSLVTGRGEETQYF
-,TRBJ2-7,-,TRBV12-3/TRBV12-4,TGTGCCAGCAGCCGTCATGGAGCGGACTCCTACGAGCAGTACTTC,CASSRHGADSYEQYF
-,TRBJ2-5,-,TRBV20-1,TGCAGTGCTAGGGGATCGGGGGGCGACCAAGAGACCCAGTACTTC,CSARGSGGDQETQYF
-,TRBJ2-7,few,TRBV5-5,TGTGCCAGCAGCTTTGCAGGGTCCCACGAGCAGTACTTC,CASSFAGSHEQYF
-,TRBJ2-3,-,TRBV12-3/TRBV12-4,TGTGCCAGCAGTTCCACGGGGGATGGGGATACGCAGTATTTT,CASSSTGDGDTQYF
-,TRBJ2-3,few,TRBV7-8,TGTGCCAGCGCGGGGTTGCATACGCAGTATTTT,CASAGLHTQYF
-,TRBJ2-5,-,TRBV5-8,TGTGCCAGCAGCTCGTTTCCTTTGGACCCGTTCTTC,CASSSFPLDPFF
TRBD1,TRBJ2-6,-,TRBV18,TGTGCCAGCTCACAGGGGGCGACTGGGGCCAACGTCCTGACTTTC,CASSQGATGANVLTF
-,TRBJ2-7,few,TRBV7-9,TGTGCCAGCAGCTCGCCCCCAGGGTACGAGCAGTACTTC,CASSSPPGYEQYF
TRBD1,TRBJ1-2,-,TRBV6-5,TGTGCCAGCAGAAAAGGGACAGGGAACTATGGCTACACCTTC,CASRKGTGNYGYTF
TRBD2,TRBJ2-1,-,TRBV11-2,TGTGCCAGCAGCATAGAGCGGGGACCCCACAATGAGCAGTTCTTC,CASSIERGPHNEQFF
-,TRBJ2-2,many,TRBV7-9,TGTGCCAGCAGCTTAGCGGCCGGGGAGCTGTTTTTT,CASSLAAGELFF
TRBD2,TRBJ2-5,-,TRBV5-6,TGTGCCAGCAGCTTGGCTAGCGGGATCAGGGTGACCCAGTACTTC,CASSLASGIRVTQYF
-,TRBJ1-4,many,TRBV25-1,TGTGCCAGCAGTCCGCGGACGGAGGAAAAACTGTTTTTT,CASSPRTEEKLFF
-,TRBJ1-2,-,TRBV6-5,TGTGCCAGCACCCGATCAGAGGACACAAACTACACCTTC,CASTRSEDTNYTF
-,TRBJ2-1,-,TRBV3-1,TGTGCCAGCAGCCAAGCAAAGAACCTAAACAATGAGCAGTTCTTC,CASSQAKNLNNEQFF
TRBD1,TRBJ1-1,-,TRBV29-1,TGCAGCGCTACACAAGGGGGCTGGAATTCTGAAGCTTTCTTT,CSATQGGWNSEAFF
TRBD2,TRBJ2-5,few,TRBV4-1,TGCGCCAGCAGCCAAGGGGACGGGGGGGAAGAGACCCAGTACTTC,CASSQGDGGEETQYF
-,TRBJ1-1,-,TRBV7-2,TGTGCCAGCAGCTCCCCCAACGAGGCTGAAGCTTTCTTT,CASSSPNEAEAFF
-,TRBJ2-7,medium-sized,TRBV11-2,TGTGCCAGCAGCTTAGAGTGGACTCCTGCCTACGAGCAGTACTTC,CASSLEWTPAYEQYF
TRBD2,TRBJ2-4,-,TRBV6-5,TGTGCCAGTCAGACTAGCGGGAGTGACATTCAGTACTTC,CASQTSGSDIQYF
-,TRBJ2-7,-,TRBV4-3,TGCGCCAGCAGCCCGGCGGAAGGCGGGTACGAGCAGTACTTC,CASSPAEGGYEQYF
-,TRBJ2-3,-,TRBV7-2,TGTGCCAGCAGCTTGGCCGGCCCCCAGGCAGATACGCAGTATTTT,CASSLAGPQADTQYF
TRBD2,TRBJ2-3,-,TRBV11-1,TGTGCCAGCAGCTTCCCCACCGGGACTAGCGATACAGATACGCAGTATTTT,CASSFPTGTSDTDTQYF
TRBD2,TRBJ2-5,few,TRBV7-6,TGTGCCAGCAGCTTTTGGGGGGGACGAGAGACCCAGTACTTC,CASSFWGGRETQYF